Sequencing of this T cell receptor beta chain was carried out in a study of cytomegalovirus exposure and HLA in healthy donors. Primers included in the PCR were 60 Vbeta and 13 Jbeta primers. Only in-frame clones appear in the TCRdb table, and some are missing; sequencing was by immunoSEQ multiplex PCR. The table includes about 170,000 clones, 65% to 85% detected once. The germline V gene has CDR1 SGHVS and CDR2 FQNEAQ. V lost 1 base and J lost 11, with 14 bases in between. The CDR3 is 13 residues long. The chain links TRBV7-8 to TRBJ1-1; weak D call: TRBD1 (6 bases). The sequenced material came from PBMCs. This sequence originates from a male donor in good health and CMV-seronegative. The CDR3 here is CASSLGGLGEAFF. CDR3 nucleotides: TGTGCCAGCAGCTTAGGGGGGCTGGGTGAGGCTTTCTTT.